These T cell receptor beta chains were read from a single sample in a study of shared T cell receptors in the human thymus. Data came from immunoSEQ multiplex PCR; TCRdb stores just in-frame clones and leaves some out. The sample has about 660,000 clones; 85% to 90% are singletons. The same data also contributed to another study, on human thymus T cells.

The sequencing sample was made of thymocytes. The origin of the receptors is a boy less than two years old with a congenital heart defect. Each CDR3 is given with its conserved first and last residue. Fields, in order: clone size, V gene, J gene, D gene, CDR3 protein, CDR3 DNA. The D gene is left open where the match is weak. A row's size may be missing; if present it is once, few, many or a size class.

NA	TRBV7-9	TRBJ1-2	NA	CASTPGVDYGYTF	TGTGCCAGCACCCCCGGAGTGGACTATGGCTACACCTTC
NA	TRBV5-6	TRBJ1-5	TRBD1	CASSLRDSNQPQHF	TGTGCCAGCAGCTTGAGGGACAGTAATCAGCCCCAGCATTTT
few	TRBV5-4	TRBJ2-7	TRBD2	CASSRVKTSGNSYEQYF	TGTGCCAGCAGCCGCGTCAAGACTAGCGGGAACTCCTACGAGCAGTACTTC
NA	TRBV28	TRBJ2-5	NA	CASSFPGGRETQYF	TGTGCCAGCAGTTTCCCCGGAGGACGGGAGACCCAGTACTTC
NA	TRBV27	TRBJ2-1	TRBD2	CASRLLAGVNEQFF	TGTGCCAGCAGGTTACTAGCGGGGGTCAATGAGCAGTTCTTC
NA	TRBV30	TRBJ2-5	TRBD2	CAWLLAGQETQYF	TGTGCCTGGTTACTAGCGGGGCAAGAGACCCAGTACTTC
NA	TRBV7-2	TRBJ2-7	TRBD2	CASSLAISGRDNYEQYF	TGTGCCAGCAGCTTAGCGATTAGCGGGAGGGATAACTACGAGCAGTACTTC
NA	TRBV6-4	TRBJ2-3	NA	CASREGSTDTQYF	TGTGCCAGCAGGGAGGGGAGCACAGATACGCAGTATTTT
NA	TRBV2	TRBJ1-2	NA	CASRGRGVTDGYTF	TGTGCCAGCAGGGGCAGGGGAGTCACGGATGGCTACACCTTC
NA	TRBV19	TRBJ2-2	TRBD2	CASSIATSGRAHTGELFF	TGTGCCAGTAGTATAGCTACTAGCGGGAGGGCCCACACCGGGGAGCTGTTTTTT
NA	TRBV6-1	TRBJ2-5	NA	CASKPHRETQYF	TGTGCCAGCAAACCACATCGAGAGACCCAGTACTTC
NA	TRBV10-3	TRBJ2-1	NA	CAISDPSGEQFF	TGTGCCATCAGTGACCCTTCCGGTGAGCAGTTCTTC
NA	TRBV15	TRBJ2-7	NA	CATSRDWGPLSRVEQYF	TGTGCCACCAGCAGAGATTGGGGGCCGCTAAGTCGGGTCGAGCAGTACTTC
NA	TRBV19	TRBJ2-5	NA	CASRTDSKETQYF	TGTGCCAGTAGAACGGACAGTAAAGAGACCCAGTACTTC
few	TRBV6-1	TRBJ2-3	TRBD2	CASSGLAGAKSAQYF	TGTGCCAGCAGCGGACTAGCGGGAGCCAAATCTGCGCAGTATTTT
once	TRBV6-1	TRBJ2-7	TRBD1	CASRTGFSYEQYF	TGTGCCAGCAGGACAGGGTTCTCCTACGAGCAGTACTTC
NA	TRBV6-6	TRBJ2-1	NA	CASSYGGVVNEQFF	TGTGCCAGCAGTTATGGTGGTGTAGTAAATGAGCAGTTCTTC
NA	TRBV30	TRBJ1-4	NA	CAWRPTGEKLFF	TGTGCCTGGAGACCAACAGGTGAAAAACTGTTTTTT
few	TRBV29-1	TRBJ2-7	TRBD2	CSVPSGLAGGGQDEQYF	TGCAGCGTTCCCTCCGGGCTAGCGGGAGGGGGGCAGGACGAGCAGTACTTC
once	TRBV5-1	TRBJ2-7	TRBD2	CASREGWTSGSYEQYF	TGCGCCAGCAGAGAAGGATGGACTAGCGGGAGTTACGAGCAGTACTTC
NA	TRBV5-4	TRBJ2-5	TRBD2	CASRKGLAEIQETQYF	TGTGCCAGCAGGAAAGGACTAGCGGAGATCCAAGAGACCCAGTACTTC
NA	TRBV21-1	TRBJ2-3	NA	CASSKSASGVGNTDTQYF	TGTGCCAGCAGCAAATCGGCTAGCGGGGTAGGGAACACAGATACGCAGTATTTT
NA	TRBV4-1	TRBJ2-7	NA	CASGQDPPGVNDEQYF	TGCGCCAGCGGCCAAGACCCCCCCGGGGTCAACGACGAGCAGTACTTC
NA	TRBV19	TRBJ1-1	NA	CASSPVGGFIVLWDTEAFF	TGTGCCAGTAGTCCTGTGGGGGGGTTCATAGTTTTATGGGACACTGAAGCTTTCTTT
NA	TRBV30	TRBJ2-5	TRBD1	CAWGTGREETQYF	TGTGCCTGGGGGACAGGGCGGGAGGAGACCCAGTACTTC
NA	TRBV21-1	TRBJ2-7	NA	CASSKEGAGTYEQYF	TGTGCCAGCAGCAAAGAGGGGGCGGGAACCTACGAGCAGTACTTC
few	TRBV5-1	TRBJ2-7	TRBD2	CASSLAGQRGIEQYF	TGCGCCAGCAGCTTGGCCGGGCAGCGGGGGATCGAGCAGTACTTC
NA	TRBV5-6	TRBJ2-7	TRBD2	CASSPGTSGDYEQYF	TGTGCCAGCAGCCCGGGGACTAGCGGGGACTACGAGCAGTACTTC
NA	TRBV27	TRBJ2-7	NA	CASSLSRAGDYEQYF	TGTGCCAGCAGTTTATCTCGAGCGGGCGACTACGAGCAGTACTTC
NA	TRBV27	TRBJ1-5	NA	CASSLTQSVGNQPQHF	TGTGCCAGCAGTTTAACGCAGTCAGTCGGCAATCAGCCCCAGCATTTT
NA	TRBV5-1	TRBJ1-1	NA	CASSLYNRRGSSEAFF	TGCGCCAGCAGCTTGTATAACCGCAGAGGAAGCTCTGAAGCTTTCTTT